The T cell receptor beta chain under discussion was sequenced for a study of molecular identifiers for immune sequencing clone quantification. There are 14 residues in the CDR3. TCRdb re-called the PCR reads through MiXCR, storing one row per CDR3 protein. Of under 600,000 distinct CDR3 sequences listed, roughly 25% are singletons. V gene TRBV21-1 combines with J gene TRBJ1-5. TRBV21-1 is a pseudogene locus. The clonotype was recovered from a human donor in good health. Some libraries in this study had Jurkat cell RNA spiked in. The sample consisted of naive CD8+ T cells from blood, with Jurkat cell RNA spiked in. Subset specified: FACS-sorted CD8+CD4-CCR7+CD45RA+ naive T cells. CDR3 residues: CASSKIGNKQPQHF. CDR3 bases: TGTGCCAGCAGCAAAATCGGTAACAAGCAGCCCCAGCATTTT.